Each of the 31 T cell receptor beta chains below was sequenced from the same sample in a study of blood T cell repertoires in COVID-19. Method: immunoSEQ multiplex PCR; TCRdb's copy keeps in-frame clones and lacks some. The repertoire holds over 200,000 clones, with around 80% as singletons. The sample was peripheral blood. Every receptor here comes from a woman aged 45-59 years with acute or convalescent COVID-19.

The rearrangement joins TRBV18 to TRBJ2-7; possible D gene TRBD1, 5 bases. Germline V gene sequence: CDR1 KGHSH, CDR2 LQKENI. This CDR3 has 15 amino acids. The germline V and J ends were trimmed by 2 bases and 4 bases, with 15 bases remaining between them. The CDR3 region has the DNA TGTGCCAGCTCACCAGCCGCGAAGGGGTCGTACGAGCAGTACTTC. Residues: CASSPAAKGSYEQYF.

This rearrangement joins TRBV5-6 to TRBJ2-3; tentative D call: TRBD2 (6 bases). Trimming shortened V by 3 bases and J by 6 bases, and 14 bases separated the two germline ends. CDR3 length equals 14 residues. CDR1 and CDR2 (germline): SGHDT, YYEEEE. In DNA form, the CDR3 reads TGTGCCAGCAGCTACCCGACTAGTTCGGATACGCAGTATTTT. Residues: CASSYPTSSDTQYF.

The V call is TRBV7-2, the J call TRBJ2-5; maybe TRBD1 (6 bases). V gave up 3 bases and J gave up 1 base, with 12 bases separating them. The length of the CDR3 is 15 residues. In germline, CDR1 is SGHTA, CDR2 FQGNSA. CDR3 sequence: CASSLTTGPQETQYF. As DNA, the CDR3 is TGTGCCAGCAGCTTGACGACAGGACCCCAAGAGACCCAGTACTTC.

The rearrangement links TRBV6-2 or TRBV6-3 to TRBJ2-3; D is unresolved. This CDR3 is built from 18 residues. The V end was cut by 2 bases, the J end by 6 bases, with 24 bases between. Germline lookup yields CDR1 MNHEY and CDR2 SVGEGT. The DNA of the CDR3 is TGTGCCAGCAGTTACAGTACGAGGAAAATAATTCTAATGGATACGCAGTATTTT. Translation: CASSYSTRKIILMDTQYF.

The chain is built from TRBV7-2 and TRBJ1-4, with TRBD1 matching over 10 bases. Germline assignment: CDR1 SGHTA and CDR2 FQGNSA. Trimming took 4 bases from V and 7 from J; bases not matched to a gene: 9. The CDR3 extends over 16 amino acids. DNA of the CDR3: TGTGCCAGCAGCTCCCGGAGACAGGGGGCGCCTGAAAAACTGTTTTTT. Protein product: CASSSRRQGAPEKLFF.

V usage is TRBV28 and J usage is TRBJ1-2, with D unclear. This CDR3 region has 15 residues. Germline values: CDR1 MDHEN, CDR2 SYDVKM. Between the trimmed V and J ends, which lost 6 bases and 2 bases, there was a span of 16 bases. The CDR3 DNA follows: TGTGCCAGCAGCCCTGGTGGTCAGGCGAACTATGGCTACACCTTC. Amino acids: CASSPGGQANYGYTF.

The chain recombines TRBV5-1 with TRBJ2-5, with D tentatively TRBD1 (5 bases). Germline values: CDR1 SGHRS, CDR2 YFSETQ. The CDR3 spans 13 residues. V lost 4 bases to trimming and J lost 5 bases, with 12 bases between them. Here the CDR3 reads CASSQGSGETQYF. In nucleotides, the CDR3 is TGCGCCAGCAGCCAGGGTAGTGGGGAGACCCAGTACTTC.

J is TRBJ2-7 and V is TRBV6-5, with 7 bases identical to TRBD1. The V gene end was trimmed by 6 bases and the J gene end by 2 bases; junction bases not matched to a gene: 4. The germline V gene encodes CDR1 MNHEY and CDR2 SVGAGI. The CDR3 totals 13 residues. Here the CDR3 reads CASRRQGPYEQYF. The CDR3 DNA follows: TGTGCCAGCAGGCGACAGGGTCCCTACGAGCAGTACTTC.

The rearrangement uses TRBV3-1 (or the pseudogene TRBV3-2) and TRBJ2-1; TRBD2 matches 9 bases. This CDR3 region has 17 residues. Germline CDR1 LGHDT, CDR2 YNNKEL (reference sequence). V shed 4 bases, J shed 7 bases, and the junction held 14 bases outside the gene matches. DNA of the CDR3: TGTGCCAGCAGCCCGGCTCAAGCGGGAGGCCCCTTAAATGAGCAGTTCTTC. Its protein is CASSPAQAGGPLNEQFF.

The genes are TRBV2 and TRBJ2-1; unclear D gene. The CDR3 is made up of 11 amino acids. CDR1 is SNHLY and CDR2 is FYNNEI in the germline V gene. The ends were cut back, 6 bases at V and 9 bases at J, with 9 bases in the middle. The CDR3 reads CASSPGGEQFF. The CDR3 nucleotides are TGTGCCAGCAGCCCCGGCGGTGAGCAGTTCTTC.

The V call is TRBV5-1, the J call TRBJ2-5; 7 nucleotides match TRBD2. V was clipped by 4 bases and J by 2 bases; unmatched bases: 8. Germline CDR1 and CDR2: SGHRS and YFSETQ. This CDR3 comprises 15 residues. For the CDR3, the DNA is TGCGCCAGCAGCCAAAGCGGGATTAATCAAGAGACCCAGTACTTC. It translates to CASSQSGINQETQYF.

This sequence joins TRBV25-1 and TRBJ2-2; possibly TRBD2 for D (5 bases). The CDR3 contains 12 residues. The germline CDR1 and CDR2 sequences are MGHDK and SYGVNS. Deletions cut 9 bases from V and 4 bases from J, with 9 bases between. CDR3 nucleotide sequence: TGTGCCAGTCTACGGGGCACCGGGGAGCTGTTTTTT. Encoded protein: CASLRGTGELFF.

The CDR3 region is CASSPLLAGEEQYF. In DNA, the CDR3 is TGTGCCAGCTCACCGCTGCTAGCGGGAGAAGAGCAGTACTTC. This sequence joins TRBV18 and TRBJ2-7; 10 bases fit TRBD2. V shed 3 bases and J 7 bases; nucleotides not matched to a gene: 6. The CDR3 totals 14 residues. The germline V gene has CDR1 KGHSH and CDR2 LQKENI.

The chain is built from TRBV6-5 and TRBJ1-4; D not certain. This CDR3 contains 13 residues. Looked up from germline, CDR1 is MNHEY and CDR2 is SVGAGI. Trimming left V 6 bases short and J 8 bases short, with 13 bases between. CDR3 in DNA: TGTGCCAGCAGGGGAGGACTGGCCGAAAAACTGTTTTTT. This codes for CASRGGLAEKLFF.

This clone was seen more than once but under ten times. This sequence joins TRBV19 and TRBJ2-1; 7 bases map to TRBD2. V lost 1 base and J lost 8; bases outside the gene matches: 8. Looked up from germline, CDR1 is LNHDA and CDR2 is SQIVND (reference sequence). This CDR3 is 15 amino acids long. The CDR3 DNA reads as TGTGCCAGTAGTATAGGTTCTAGCGGACGCTATGAGCAGTTCTTC. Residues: CASSIGSSGRYEQFF.

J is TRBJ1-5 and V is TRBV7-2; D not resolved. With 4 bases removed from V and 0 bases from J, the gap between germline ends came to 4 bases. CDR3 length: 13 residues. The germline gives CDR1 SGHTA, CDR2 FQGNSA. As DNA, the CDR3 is TGTGCCAGCAGCTCAGGTAGCAATCAGCCCCAGCATTTT. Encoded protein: CASSSGSNQPQHF.

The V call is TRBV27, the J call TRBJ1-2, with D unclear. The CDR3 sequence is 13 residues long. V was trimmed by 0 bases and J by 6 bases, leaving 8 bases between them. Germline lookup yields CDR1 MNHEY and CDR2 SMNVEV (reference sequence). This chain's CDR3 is CASSLSGRDGYTF. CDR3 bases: TGTGCCAGCAGTTTATCCGGGAGAGATGGCTACACCTTC.

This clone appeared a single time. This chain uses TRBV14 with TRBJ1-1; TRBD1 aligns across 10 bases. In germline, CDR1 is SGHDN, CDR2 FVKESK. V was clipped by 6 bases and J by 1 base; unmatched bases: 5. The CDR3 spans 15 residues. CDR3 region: CASRSRTGGNTEAFF. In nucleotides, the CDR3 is TGTGCCAGCAGATCCCGGACAGGGGGGAACACTGAAGCTTTCTTT.

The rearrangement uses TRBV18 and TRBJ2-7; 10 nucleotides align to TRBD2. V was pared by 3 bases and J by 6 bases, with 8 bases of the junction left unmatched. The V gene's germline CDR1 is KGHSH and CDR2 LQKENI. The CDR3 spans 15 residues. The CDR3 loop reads CASSPTPSGRGEQYF. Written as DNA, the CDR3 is TGTGCCAGCTCACCCACACCGAGCGGGAGGGGCGAGCAGTACTTC.

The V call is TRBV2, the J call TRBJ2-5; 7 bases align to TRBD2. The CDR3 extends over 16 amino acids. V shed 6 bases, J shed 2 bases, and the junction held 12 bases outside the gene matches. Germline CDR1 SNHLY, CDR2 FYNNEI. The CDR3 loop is CASRGGTTRSQETQYF. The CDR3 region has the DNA TGTGCCAGCAGAGGCGGGACTACGCGGTCTCAAGAGACCCAGTACTTC.

The CDR3 spells CASSPLPGVNPYNEQFF. In DNA form, the CDR3 reads TGTGCCAGCAGCCCCCTACCGGGGGTGAATCCCTACAATGAGCAGTTCTTC. This chain joins TRBV11-3 and TRBJ2-1, with D possibly matching TRBD2 (6 bases). Germline loops: CDR1 SGHNT, CDR2 YENEEA. CDR3 length: 17 amino acids. V was cut by 5 bases and J by 2 bases, with 19 bases left in between.

CDR3 in amino acids: CASRVRGVDQPQHF. In DNA form, the CDR3 reads TGTGCCAGCCGAGTCAGGGGGGTCGATCAGCCCCAGCATTTT. The chain couples TRBV2 to TRBJ1-5, with 7 bases that match TRBD1. V was pared by 8 bases and J by 5 bases, with 9 bases of the junction left unmatched. The CDR3 is 14 residues long. Germline V gene sequence: CDR1 SNHLY, CDR2 FYNNEI.

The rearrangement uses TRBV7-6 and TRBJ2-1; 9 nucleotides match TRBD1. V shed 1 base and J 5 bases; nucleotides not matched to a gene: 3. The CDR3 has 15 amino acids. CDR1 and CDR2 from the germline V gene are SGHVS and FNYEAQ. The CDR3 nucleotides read TGTGCCAGCAGCTTAGTGGGACAGGGAGACAATGAGCAGTTCTTC. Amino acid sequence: CASSLVGQGDNEQFF. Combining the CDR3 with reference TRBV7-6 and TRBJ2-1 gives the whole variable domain GAGVSQSPRYKVTKRGQDVALRCDPISGHVSLYWYRQALGQGPEFLTYFNYEAQQDKSGLPNDRFSAERPEGSISTLTIQRTEQRDSAMYRCASSLVGQGDNEQFFGPGTRLTVL.

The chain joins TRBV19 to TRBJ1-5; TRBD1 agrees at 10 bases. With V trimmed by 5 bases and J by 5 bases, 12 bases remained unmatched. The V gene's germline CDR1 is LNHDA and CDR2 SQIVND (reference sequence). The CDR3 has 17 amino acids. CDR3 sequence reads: CASSALRTGTGDQPQHF. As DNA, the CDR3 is TGTGCCAGTAGTGCACTTCGCACCGGGACAGGGGATCAGCCCCAGCATTTT.

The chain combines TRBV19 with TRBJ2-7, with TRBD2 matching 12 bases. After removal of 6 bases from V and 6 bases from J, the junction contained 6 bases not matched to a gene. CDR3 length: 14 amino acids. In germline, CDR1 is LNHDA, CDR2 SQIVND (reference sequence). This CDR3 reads CASSMGLAGVEQYF. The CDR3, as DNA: TGTGCCAGTAGCATGGGACTAGCGGGCGTCGAGCAGTACTTC.

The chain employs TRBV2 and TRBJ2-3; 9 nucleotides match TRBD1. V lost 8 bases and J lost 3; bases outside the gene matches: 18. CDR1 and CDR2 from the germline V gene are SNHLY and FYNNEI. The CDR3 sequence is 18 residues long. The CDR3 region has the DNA TGTGCCAGCGAAGGTTTATCGGCCGACAGGGGGGGGACAGATACGCAGTATTTT. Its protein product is CASEGLSADRGGTDTQYF.

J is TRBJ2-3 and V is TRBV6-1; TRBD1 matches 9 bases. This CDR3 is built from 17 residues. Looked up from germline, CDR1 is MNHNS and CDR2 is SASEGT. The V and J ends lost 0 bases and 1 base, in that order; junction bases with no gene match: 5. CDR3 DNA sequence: TGTGCCAGCAGTGAAGCTAGAAGGACAGGGGGCACAGATACGCAGTATTTT. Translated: CASSEARRTGGTDTQYF.

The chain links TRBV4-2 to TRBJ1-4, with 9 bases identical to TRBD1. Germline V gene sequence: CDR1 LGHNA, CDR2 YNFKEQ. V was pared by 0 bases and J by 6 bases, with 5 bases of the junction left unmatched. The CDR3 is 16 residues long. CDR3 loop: CASSQELDRGDEKLFF. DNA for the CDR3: TGTGCCAGCAGCCAAGAACTGGACAGGGGAGATGAAAAACTGTTTTTT.

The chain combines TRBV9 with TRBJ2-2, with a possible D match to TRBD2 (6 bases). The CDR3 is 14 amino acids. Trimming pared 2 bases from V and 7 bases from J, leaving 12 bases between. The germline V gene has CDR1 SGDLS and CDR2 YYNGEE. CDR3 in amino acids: CASSVRLEIGELFF. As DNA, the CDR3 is TGTGCCAGCAGCGTCCGACTAGAAATCGGGGAGCTGTTTTTT.

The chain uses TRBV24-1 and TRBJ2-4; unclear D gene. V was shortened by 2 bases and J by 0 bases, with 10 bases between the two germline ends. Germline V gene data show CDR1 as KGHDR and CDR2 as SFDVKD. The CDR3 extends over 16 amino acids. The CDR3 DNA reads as TGTGCCACCAGTGATTCAGGTCCTCTAGCCAAAAACATTCAGTACTTC. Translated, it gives CATSDSGPLAKNIQYF.

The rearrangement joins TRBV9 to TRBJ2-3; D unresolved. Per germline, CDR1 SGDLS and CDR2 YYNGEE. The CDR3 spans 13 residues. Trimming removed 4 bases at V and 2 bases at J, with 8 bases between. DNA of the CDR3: TGTGCCAGCAGCCCAACTGTCACAGATACGCAGTATTTT. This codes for CASSPTVTDTQYF. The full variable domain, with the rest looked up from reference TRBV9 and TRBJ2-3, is DSGVTQTPKHLITATGQRVTLRCSPRSGDLSVYWYQQSLDQGLQFLIQYYNGEERAKGNILERFSAQQFPDLHSELNLSSLELGDSALYFCASSPTVTDTQYFGPGTRLTVL.